One and the same sample provided the 28 T cell receptor beta chains below, sequenced in a study of PD-L1 blockade in urothelial cancer. Method: immunoSEQ multiplex PCR; TCRdb's copy keeps in-frame clones and lacks some. The sample yields tens of thousands of clones, about 84% seen once. The time point was: pretreatment peripheral blood. Sample: PBMCs, taken around atezolizumab (anti-PD-L1) treatment. The receptors originated from a man aged 55 to 69 with urothelial cancer.

On this clone itself: The junction differs from germline at one of its ends, possibly a read error. The rearrangement joins TRBV5-4 to TRBJ2-2; a possible D gene is TRBD2 (6 bases). This CDR3 has 12 amino acids. In germline, CDR1 is SGHNT, CDR2 YYREEE (reference sequence). CDR3 region: CASRLGGGELFF. The DNA of the CDR3 is TGTGCCAGCCGCTTGGGAGGCGGGGAGCTGTTTTTT.

V is TRBV30 and J is TRBJ2-1; 8 bases fit TRBD2. The CDR3 sequence is 14 residues long. Germline values: CDR1 GTSNPN, CDR2 SVGIG (reference sequence). After removal of 5 bases from V and 15 bases from J, the junction contained 18 bases not matched to a gene. In DNA, the CDR3 is TGTGCCTGGCCACTAGCGGTCGTCCTCGTCCGTGTGTTCTTC. This sequence encodes CAWPLAVVLVRVFF. Based on the CDR3 plus reference TRBV30 and TRBJ2-1, the full variable domain is SQTIHQWPATLVQPVGSPLSLECTVEGTSNPNLYWYRQAAGRGLQLLFYSVGIGQISSEVPQNLSASRPQDRQFILSSKKLLLSDSGFYLCAWPLAVVLVRVFFGPGTRLTVL.

The genes are TRBV19 and TRBJ1-6; 8 nucleotides agree with TRBD1. Germline V lookup: CDR1 LNHDA, CDR2 SQIVND (reference sequence). This CDR3 region has 15 residues. V was clipped by 7 bases and J by 9 bases; unmatched bases: 11. For the CDR3, the DNA is TGTGCCAGTATTGACGGACAGGGAGGGGGTTCACCCCTCCACTTT. It codes for CASIDGQGGGSPLHF.

The chain recombines TRBV6-6 with TRBJ2-7; the D gene is possibly TRBD2 (6 bases). Germline CDR1 reads MNHNY; CDR2 reads SVGAGI (reference sequence). This CDR3 has 13 residues. Trimming removed 2 bases at V and 3 bases at J, with 8 bases between. The CDR3 loop is CASSYGRNYEQYF. The DNA for the CDR3 is TGTGCCAGCAGTTACGGGAGGAACTACGAGCAGTACTTC.

V is TRBV9 and J is TRBJ1-4, with 9 bases aligning to TRBD1. The CDR3 spans 18 residues. Unmatched junction bases numbered 7, after V lost 0 bases and J lost 1 base. Germline V gene sequence: CDR1 SGDLS, CDR2 YYNGEE. CDR3 sequence: CASSVGQTGGRTNEKLFF. The CDR3 nucleotides are TGTGCCAGCAGCGTAGGACAGACAGGGGGTCGAACTAATGAAAAACTGTTTTTT.

This chain uses TRBV4-1 with TRBJ2-3; 8 bases line up with TRBD2. Germline loops: CDR1 MGHRA, CDR2 YSYEKL. The junction had 5 bases not matched to a gene; V was cut back by 0 bases and J by 3 bases. CDR3 length: 16 residues. The CDR3, as DNA: TGCGCCAGCAGCCAAGAGGGCGGGAGGAGGACAGATACGCAGTATTTT. As protein: CASSQEGGRRTDTQYF.

The chain uses TRBV2 and TRBJ2-7; TRBD1 is a possible D gene (6 bases). This CDR3 region has 13 residues. The germline V and J ends were trimmed by 7 bases and 4 bases, with 14 bases remaining between them. Germline CDR1 and CDR2: SNHLY and FYNNEI. CDR3 amino acids: CASKNQGWYEQYF. CDR3 DNA: TGTGCCAGCAAAAATCAGGGGTGGTACGAGCAGTACTTC.

CDR3 protein: CASSRSVGAGTEAFF. In DNA, the CDR3 is TGTGCCAGCAGCCGCTCGGTGGGGGCTGGGACTGAAGCTTTCTTT. The chain has TRBV4-2 and TRBJ1-1; TRBD1 might be the D (6 bases). The CDR3 covers 15 residues. V was trimmed by 4 bases and J by 5 bases, leaving 17 bases between them. Germline V CDR1 and CDR2: LGHNA, YNFKEQ.

The rearrangement links TRBV19 to TRBJ1-5; no reliable D call. Germline loops: CDR1 LNHDA, CDR2 SQIVND (reference sequence). The CDR3 is made up of 16 amino acids. V lost 9 bases and J 8 bases, leaving 26 bases between the germline ends. The DNA of the CDR3 is TGTGCCAGCAGTGGCGCCCGAACGGGGATTTGGAAGCCCCAGCATTTT. It yields the protein CASSGARTGIWKPQHF.

The chain employs TRBV5-4 and TRBJ2-2, with TRBD2 matching 9 bases. CDR3 length: 15 residues. Trimming cost V 5 bases and J 4 bases; bases outside gene matches: 6. Germline V gene sequence: CDR1 SGHNT, CDR2 YYREEE (reference sequence). Here the CDR3 DNA reads TGTGCCAGCAGTTTAGCGGGGGTATTCACCGGGGAGCTGTTTTTT. It is translated as CASSLAGVFTGELFF.

The V and J genes are TRBV19 and TRBJ1-2; the D gene is possibly TRBD1 (5 bases). The V end lost 11 bases, the J end lost 4 bases, and 11 bases lay between the germline ends. Germline CDR1 is LNHDA and CDR2 is SQIVND (reference sequence). The CDR3 loop spans 11 amino acids. CDR3 residues: CAGGASYGYTF. CDR3 DNA: TGTGCCGGCGGGGCATCCTATGGCTACACCTTC.

CDR3 bases: TGTGCCAGCAGCCACTCCAACAGGGCTAATAATTCACCCCTCCACTTT. Residues: CASSHSNRANNSPLHF. The chain links TRBV4-2 to TRBJ1-6, with a possible D match to TRBD1 (6 bases). The V and J ends lost 3 bases and 5 bases respectively, with 14 bases between them. The germline CDR1 and CDR2 sequences are LGHNA and YNFKEQ. There are 16 residues in the CDR3.

V and J are TRBV30 and TRBJ2-3; D may be TRBD2 (6 bases). V gave up 0 bases and J gave up 3 bases, with 10 bases separating them. This CDR3 contains 14 residues. From germline, CDR1 is GTSNPN and CDR2 SVGIG (reference sequence). The CDR3 sequence is CAWSVKSGTDTQYF. CDR3 DNA sequence: TGTGCCTGGAGTGTCAAGAGCGGGACAGATACGCAGTATTTT.

The V gene is TRBV7-2, the J gene TRBJ2-4, with TRBD2 as a possible D gene (7 bases). The CDR3 extends over 15 amino acids. Trimming left V 4 bases short and J 6 bases short, with 16 bases between. CDR1 SGHTA and CDR2 FQGNSA come from the germline V gene. The CDR3, as DNA: TGTGCCAGCAGCTCAAACACGGGGGGCGGAAACATTCAGTACTTC. It codes for CASSSNTGGGNIQYF.

This chain joins TRBV2 and TRBJ2-7; TRBD2 might be the D (5 bases). The CDR3 is 13 residues long. V lost 8 bases and J 2 bases, leaving 13 bases between the germline ends. CDR1 is SNHLY and CDR2 is FYNNEI in the germline V gene. The CDR3 sequence is CASGGDAAYEQYF. The CDR3 nucleotides read TGTGCCAGCGGAGGCGACGCAGCCTACGAGCAGTACTTC.

The chain joins TRBV7-9 to TRBJ2-7; D is uncertain. The V and J ends lost 4 bases and 4 bases respectively, with 11 bases between them. CDR3 length: 13 residues. The germline V gene has CDR1 SEHNR and CDR2 FQNEAQ (reference sequence). CDR3 protein: CASSSTTNYEQYF. CDR3 coding DNA: TGTGCCAGCAGCTCCACTACCAATTACGAGCAGTACTTC.

The rearrangement links TRBV19 to TRBJ1-5; no definite D call. The CDR3 totals 16 residues. V was cut by 1 base and J by 7 bases, with 17 bases left in between. The V gene's germline CDR1 is LNHDA and CDR2 SQIVND (reference sequence). The CDR3 is CASSIVIGVRGQPQHF. The CDR3 DNA follows: TGTGCCAGTAGTATAGTGATCGGGGTAAGAGGCCAGCCCCAGCATTTT. The variable domain in full, completed from reference TRBV19 and TRBJ1-5, reads DGGITQSPKYLFRKEGQNVTLSCEQNLNHDAMYWYRQDPGQGLRLIYYSQIVNDFQKGDIAEGYSVSREKKESFPLTVTSAQKNPTAFYLCASSIVIGVRGQPQHFGDGTRLSIL.

CDR3 sequence: CASSFDQGYGYTF. CDR3 sequence (DNA): TGTGCCAGCAGCTTCGATCAGGGCTATGGCTACACCTTC. The rearrangement joins TRBV6-4 to TRBJ1-2; tentatively, D is TRBD1 (5 bases). The V end lost 6 bases, the J end lost 4 bases, and 12 bases lay between the germline ends. This CDR3 has 13 residues. CDR1 MRHNA and CDR2 SNTAGT come from the germline V gene.

The rearrangement uses TRBV14 and TRBJ1-1; D not resolved. V was clipped by 3 bases and J by 2 bases, with 10 bases between them. Germline V gene lookup returns CDR1 SGHDN and CDR2 FVKESK. This CDR3 is 14 amino acids long. The chain's CDR3 is CASSHKTRNTEAFF. In nucleotides, the CDR3 is TGTGCCAGCAGCCATAAGACACGTAACACTGAAGCTTTCTTT.

The gene calls are TRBV11-2 and TRBJ1-2; TRBD1 matches 7 bases. The CDR3 length is 14 residues. V shed 5 bases and J 4 bases; nucleotides not matched to a gene: 7. Looked up from germline, CDR1 is SGHAT and CDR2 is FQNNGV. CDR3 residues: CASSVGGRTYGYTF. For the CDR3, the DNA is TGTGCCAGCAGCGTAGGGGGCAGGACCTATGGCTACACCTTC.

The rearrangement joins TRBV5-1 to TRBJ1-5; D uncertain. The CDR3 length is 15 residues. Between the trimmed V and J ends, which lost 0 bases and 0 bases, there was a span of 7 bases. Germline-derived CDR1 and CDR2 are SGHRS and YFSETQ. CDR3 sequence: CASSLAPGSNQPQHF. CDR3 nucleotide sequence: TGCGCCAGCAGCTTGGCCCCCGGTAGCAATCAGCCCCAGCATTTT.

J is TRBJ1-1 and V is TRBV6-6; no reliable D call. V shed 6 bases and J shed 11 bases, with 22 bases lying between them. The CDR3 runs 14 residues. Germline V gene sequence: CDR1 MNHNY, CDR2 SVGAGI (reference sequence). CDR3: CASRPTGSGPGAFF. CDR3 in DNA: TGTGCCAGCAGGCCCACGGGGTCGGGCCCAGGCGCTTTCTTT.

CDR3 region: CASSWTSRGELFF. The CDR3 DNA reads TGTGCCAGCAGTTGGACTAGCCGTGGGGAGCTGTTTTTT. The chain joins TRBV27 to TRBJ2-2, with 8 bases aligning to TRBD2. The V segment lost 4 bases and the J segment 8 bases; nucleotides outside the gene matches: 3. The CDR3 spans 13 residues. CDR1 and CDR2 from the germline V gene are MNHEY and SMNVEV (reference sequence).

This sequence joins TRBV2 and TRBJ1-1, with TRBD1 matching 8 bases. This CDR3 is built from 15 residues. CDR1 SNHLY and CDR2 FYNNEI come from the germline V gene. Unmatched junction bases numbered 14, after V lost 7 bases and J lost 7 bases. Here the CDR3 DNA reads TGTGCCAGCAACCGCTTACTGACAGGGGTGGGTGAAGCTTTCTTT. This codes for CASNRLLTGVGEAFF.

This chain joins TRBV5-1 and TRBJ2-3; TRBD2 might be the D (5 bases). The CDR3 is 14 residues long. CDR1 is SGHRS, CDR2 YFSETQ, per germline. The V gene lost 2 bases and the J gene lost 6 bases, with 13 bases spanning the gap. CDR3 nucleotide sequence: TGCGCCAGCAGCTTAGGCGGGTTTGCGGATACGCAGTATTTT. This sequence encodes CASSLGGFADTQYF.

This chain connects TRBV14 to TRBJ1-2; 8 bases are a match to TRBD1. Germline V gene data show CDR1 as SGHDN and CDR2 as FVKESK. CDR3 length: 15 residues. Losses at the gene ends were 3 bases for V and 4 bases for J; bases not matched to a gene: 7. This CDR3 is CASSHRTGTAYGYTF. CDR3 DNA: TGTGCCAGCAGCCACCGGACAGGGACCGCCTATGGCTACACCTTC.

The CDR3 DNA reads TGTGCCAGCAGCCGGGATGGCAATCAGCCCCAGCATTTT. Translated: CASSRDGNQPQHF. The chain carries TRBV11-3 and TRBJ1-5; D is undetermined. Trimming took off 5 bases at V and 2 bases at J, with 7 bases between the two ends. This CDR3 is 13 amino acids long. CDR1 and CDR2 from the germline V gene are SGHNT and YENEEA.

For the CDR3, the DNA is TGTGCCAGCTGGGAGCTACAGAATAATTCACCCCTCCACTTT. Translated, it gives CASWELQNNSPLHF. The chain carries TRBV6-5 and TRBJ1-6; D not resolved. Trimming pared 8 bases from V and 5 bases from J, leaving 13 bases between. Looked up from germline, CDR1 is MNHEY and CDR2 is SVGAGI. The CDR3 covers 14 residues.